This entry lists 26 T cell receptor beta chains sequenced from one sample in a study of cytomegalovirus exposure and HLA in healthy donors. PCR employed 60 Vbeta and 13 Jbeta primers. TCRdb's table, derived via immunoSEQ multiplex PCR, lists solely in-frame clones and lacks some. Of 110,000 or so clones detected, 76% appear once; the ten largest clones hold roughly an eighth. The sequenced sample was PBMCs. The receptors originated from a woman in her 40s in good health and CMV-seropositive.

The chain is built from TRBV4-1 and TRBJ2-7; possible D gene TRBD1, 5 bases. Germline values: CDR1 MGHRA, CDR2 YSYEKL. The length of the CDR3 is 15 residues. The V end lost 2 bases, the J end lost 4 bases, and 15 bases lay between the germline ends. CDR3 in DNA: TGCGCCAGCAGCCAATTAGTTCAGGGTCTGTACGAGCAGTACTTC. Its protein is CASSQLVQGLYEQYF.

The chain joins TRBV6-1 to TRBJ2-3; the D gene is possibly TRBD2 (6 bases). Germline values: CDR1 MNHNS, CDR2 SASEGT. The length of the CDR3 is 12 residues. With 5 bases removed from V and 14 bases from J, the gap between germline ends came to 17 bases. CDR3 coding DNA: TGTGCCAGCAGTTTCAGTCAGGGACTGGGGTATTTT. This gives the protein CASSFSQGLGYF.

This chain joins TRBV25-1 and TRBJ2-2, with D maybe TRBD1 (5 bases). There are 14 residues in the CDR3. Trimming cost V 4 bases and J 0 bases, with 6 bases left between them. CDR1 and CDR2 from the germline V gene are MGHDK and SYGVNS. The CDR3 sequence: CASSATANTGELFF. CDR3 nucleotides: TGTGCCAGCAGTGCGACAGCGAACACCGGGGAGCTGTTTTTT.

The chain couples TRBV6-5 to TRBJ2-7; TRBD1 matches 8 bases. The J segment lost 2 bases and the V segment lost 6 bases, leaving 9 bases of the junction unmatched. The germline V gene has CDR1 MNHEY and CDR2 SVGAGI. The CDR3 runs 15 residues. This CDR3 reads CASRPTGGGPYEQYF. In DNA, the CDR3 is TGTGCCAGCAGACCAACAGGGGGAGGCCCCTACGAGCAGTACTTC.

This clone was detected only once. The chain is built from TRBV15 and TRBJ1-5, with 12 bases aligning to TRBD1. Germline V gene data show CDR1 as LNHNV and CDR2 as YYDKDF (reference sequence). The CDR3 contains 15 residues. V dropped 5 bases and J dropped 6; count of bases not matched to a gene: 5. The CDR3 is CATSPGDRGLQPQHF. Here the CDR3 DNA reads TGTGCCACCAGCCCCGGGGACAGGGGGCTTCAGCCCCAGCATTTT.

The CDR3 coding sequence is TGCGCCAGCAGCACTGGACAGGGGAAAGACATTCAGTACTTC. It translates to CASSTGQGKDIQYF. The chain joins TRBV5-1 to TRBJ2-4; TRBD1 agrees at 9 bases. CDR3 length: 14 residues. Germline V CDR1 and CDR2: SGHRS, YFSETQ. V trimming: 4 bases; J trimming: 8 bases; junction bases outside the gene matches: 7.

The chain joins TRBV6-1 to TRBJ2-1, with D possibly matching TRBD1 (6 bases). The CDR3 sequence is 15 residues long. The V end was cut by 7 bases, the J end by 8 bases, with 21 bases between. Germline loops: CDR1 MNHNS, CDR2 SASEGT. DNA of the CDR3: TGTGCCAGCACTCCAGGGGACCTAAAAGGGGATGAGCAGTTCTTC. Amino acid sequence: CASTPGDLKGDEQFF.

The chain joins TRBV6-6 to TRBJ1-6; D is possibly TRBD1 (6 bases). The CDR3 covers 15 residues. V lost 6 bases to trimming and J lost 10 bases, with 19 bases between them. CDR1 and CDR2 from the germline V gene are MNHNY and SVGAGI (reference sequence). The CDR3 DNA is TGTGCCAGCAGCCCAGCCGGGACAAACGGATCACCCCTCCACTTT. Protein sequence: CASSPAGTNGSPLHF.

This chain uses TRBV7-8 with TRBJ2-7; D remains unclear. The CDR3 has 13 residues. V gave up 4 bases and J gave up 7 bases, with 14 bases separating them. In germline, CDR1 is SGHVS, CDR2 FQNEAQ. The CDR3, as DNA: TGTGCCAGCAGCTCCCGGGTCCCTCGGGAGCAGTACTTC. This encodes CASSSRVPREQYF.

The chain carries TRBV5-1 and TRBJ2-3, with TRBD2 matching over 12 bases. Trimming took 4 bases from V and 13 from J; bases not matched to a gene: 13. The V gene's germline CDR1 is SGHRS and CDR2 YFSETQ. CDR3 length: 15 amino acids. DNA of the CDR3: TGCGCCAGCAGCCCGGGGGGACTAGCGGGCTATCCTGAGTATTTT. Translation gives CASSPGGLAGYPEYF.

The chain combines TRBV29-1 with TRBJ1-5; D unclear. Deletions cut 4 bases from V and 0 bases from J, with 7 bases between. From germline, CDR1 is SQVTM and CDR2 ANQGSEA. The CDR3 loop spans 13 amino acids. CDR3: CSVAQNSNQPQHF. The DNA for the CDR3 is TGCAGCGTTGCGCAGAATAGCAATCAGCCCCAGCATTTT.

This clone has just one count. J is TRBJ2-1 and V is TRBV5-1; TRBD2 matches at 13 bases. Germline CDR1 reads SGHRS; CDR2 reads YFSETQ. This CDR3 is built from 15 residues. The junction had 6 bases not matched to a gene; V was cut back by 4 bases and J by 8 bases. The CDR3, as DNA: TGCGCCAGCAGCCTGAGGACTAGCGGGGGCTATGAGCAGTTCTTC. It is translated as CASSLRTSGGYEQFF.

This sequence joins TRBV5-1 and TRBJ1-2, with D unresolved. This CDR3 has 13 residues. The V gene lost 1 base and the J gene lost 7 bases, with 11 bases spanning the gap. Germline V gene lookup returns CDR1 SGHRS and CDR2 YFSETQ. In DNA form, the CDR3 reads TGCGCCAGCAGCTTGATATGGTCCAGTGGCTACACCTTC. Its translation: CASSLIWSSGYTF.

The rearrangement uses TRBV11-3 and TRBJ2-3; perhaps TRBD2 as D (7 bases). CDR1 SGHNT and CDR2 YENEEA come from the germline V gene. Trimming removed 6 bases at V and 4 bases at J, with 17 bases between. The CDR3 length is 15 residues. The CDR3 coding sequence is TGTGCCAGCAGTCGAATCGGGGGGCTTTCAGATACGCAGTATTTT. This sequence encodes CASSRIGGLSDTQYF.

The rearrangement uses TRBV19 and TRBJ1-1; 7 bases fit TRBD1. There are 14 residues in the CDR3. In germline, CDR1 is LNHDA, CDR2 SQIVND (reference sequence). The V gene end was trimmed by 6 bases and the J gene end by 0 bases; junction bases not matched to a gene: 4. DNA of the CDR3: TGTGCCAGTAGCCACAGGGGTATGAACACTGAAGCTTTCTTT. It codes for CASSHRGMNTEAFF.

The rearrangement links TRBV5-1 to TRBJ2-5; D is uncertain. The germline V gene has CDR1 SGHRS and CDR2 YFSETQ. The V gene lost 3 bases and the J gene lost 0 bases, with 18 bases spanning the gap. This CDR3 spans 17 amino acids. In nucleotides, the CDR3 is TGCGCCAGCAGCTCACCACCGCGCAGCGTAGACCAAGAGACCCAGTACTTC. Its protein product is CASSSPPRSVDQETQYF.

This clone was picked up a small number of times. The rearrangement links TRBV6-6 to TRBJ1-1; D unclear. The V gene's germline CDR1 is MNHNY and CDR2 SVGAGI (reference sequence). Trimming left V 2 bases short and J 6 bases short, with 7 bases between. This CDR3 spans 12 amino acids. The CDR3 region is CASSYPPAEAFF. As DNA, the CDR3 is TGTGCCAGCAGTTACCCCCCAGCTGAAGCTTTCTTT.

This chain connects TRBV5-1 to TRBJ2-7; D might be TRBD1 (6 bases). Trimming cost V 4 bases and J 0 bases, with 23 bases left between them. The germline CDR1 and CDR2 sequences are SGHRS and YFSETQ. This CDR3 contains 18 residues. CDR3: CASSLPKQKDRSSYEQYF. In DNA form, the CDR3 reads TGCGCCAGCAGCCTCCCGAAGCAAAAGGACAGAAGCTCCTACGAGCAGTACTTC.

In its sample, this clone was seen once. The chain uses TRBV15 and TRBJ2-5; 12 nucleotides line up with TRBD2. Germline CDR1 reads LNHNV; CDR2 reads YYDKDF (reference sequence). The ends lost 8 bases at V and 2 bases at J; junction bases unmatched: 3. This CDR3 is built from 14 residues. The chain's CDR3 is CATRLAGAQETQYF. The CDR3 region has the DNA TGTGCCACCCGACTAGCGGGAGCACAAGAGACCCAGTACTTC.

The V call is TRBV7-8, the J call TRBJ1-1; D is unclear. CDR3 length equals 13 residues. Trimming removed 2 bases from V and 1 base from J, with 5 bases in between. The V gene's germline CDR1 is SGHVS and CDR2 FQNEAQ. CDR3 sequence (DNA): TGTGCCAGCAGCTTACAGTGGAACACTGAAGCTTTCTTT. Residues: CASSLQWNTEAFF.

This chain links TRBV5-1 with TRBJ2-7; no firm D call. Trimming removed 0 bases at V and 6 bases at J, with 10 bases between. The length of the CDR3 is 13 residues. Germline V gene lookup returns CDR1 SGHRS and CDR2 YFSETQ. The CDR3 loop reads CASSLDNLREQYF. Written as DNA, the CDR3 is TGCGCCAGCAGCTTGGATAATTTGCGCGAGCAGTACTTC.

This clone was picked up one time. The chain couples TRBV5-1 to TRBJ2-7, with 8 bases aligning to TRBD1. This CDR3 is built from 14 residues. Looked up from germline, CDR1 is SGHRS and CDR2 is YFSETQ. V lost 4 bases, J lost 4 bases, and 7 bases stayed unmatched. CDR3 residues: CASSLTGQGYEQYF. The CDR3 bases are TGCGCCAGCAGCCTTACAGGACAGGGTTACGAGCAGTACTTC.

V is TRBV5-1 and J is TRBJ2-5; D not certain. Germline V gives CDR1 SGHRS, CDR2 YFSETQ. V gave up 2 bases and J gave up 2 bases, with 7 bases separating them. The CDR3 covers 13 residues. The CDR3 here is CASSFSAQETQYF. In DNA form, the CDR3 reads TGCGCCAGCAGCTTCAGTGCTCAAGAGACCCAGTACTTC.

This rearrangement joins TRBV30 to TRBJ1-1; 7 bases agree with TRBD1. Germline-derived CDR1 and CDR2 are GTSNPN and SVGIG (reference sequence). This CDR3 contains 15 residues. With V trimmed by 1 base and J by 10 bases, 15 bases remained unmatched. CDR3 bases: TGTGCCTGGAGTGGGTGGCGACAGGGAAGGGATAGAGCTTTCTTT. Residues: CAWSGWRQGRDRAFF.

The chain carries TRBV18 and TRBJ1-1; 7 nucleotides line up with TRBD1. The trim removed 3 bases at V and 0 bases at J, leaving 4 bases unmatched. The CDR3 has 15 amino acids. Germline V lookup: CDR1 KGHSH, CDR2 LQKENI. The CDR3 bases are TGTGCCAGCTCACCTACAGGGGAGTTGAACACTGAAGCTTTCTTT. Translating gives CASSPTGELNTEAFF.

Points on this clone: The junction does not match germline at one end; this may be a read error. The chain uses TRBV5-6 and TRBJ1-2, with unresolved D. CDR1 and CDR2 (germline): SGHDT, YYEEEE. The length of the CDR3 is 12 residues. The CDR3 reads CASSARPPPTFF. The CDR3 DNA follows: TGTGCCAGCAGCGCTAGACCGCCGCCCACTTTCTTC.